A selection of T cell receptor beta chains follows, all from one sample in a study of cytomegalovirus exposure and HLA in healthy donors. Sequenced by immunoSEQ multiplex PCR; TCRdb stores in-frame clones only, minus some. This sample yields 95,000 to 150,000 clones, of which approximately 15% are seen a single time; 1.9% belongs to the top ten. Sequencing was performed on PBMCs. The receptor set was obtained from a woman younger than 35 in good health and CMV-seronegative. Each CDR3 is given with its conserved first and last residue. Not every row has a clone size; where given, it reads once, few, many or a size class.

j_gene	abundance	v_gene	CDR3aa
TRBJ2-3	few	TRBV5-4	CASRRAGGRTSTDTQYF
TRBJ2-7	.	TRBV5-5	CASSLATAIYEQYF
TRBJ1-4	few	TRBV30	CAWTRQLNEKLFF
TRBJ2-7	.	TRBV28	CASSLSPYEQYF
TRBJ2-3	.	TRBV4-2	CASSQDGPPLAGGGERTDTQYF
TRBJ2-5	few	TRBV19	CASSPRQTQETQYF
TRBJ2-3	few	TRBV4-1	CASSHSSGVTDTQYF
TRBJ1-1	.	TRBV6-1	CASRGQGLAEAFF
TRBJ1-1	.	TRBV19	CASHPPAAVNTEAFF
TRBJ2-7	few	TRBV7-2	CASSPQTSGGLPGEQYF
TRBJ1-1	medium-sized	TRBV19	CASSIRGVNTEAFF
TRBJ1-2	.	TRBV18	CASSLQEYYGYTF
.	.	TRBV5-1	CASSLVTGYEQYF
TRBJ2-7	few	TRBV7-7	CASSSWEGYEQYF
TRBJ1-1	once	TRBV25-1	CASGGVEAFF
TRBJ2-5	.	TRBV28	CASSLTSTGRETQYF
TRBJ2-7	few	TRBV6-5	CATGTGLVEQYF
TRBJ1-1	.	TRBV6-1	CASSEFQSEQGTEAFF
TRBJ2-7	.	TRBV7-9	CASSPPRGVNYEQYF
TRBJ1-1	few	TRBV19	CASRWGRMNTEAFF
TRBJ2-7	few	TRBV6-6	CATLLGGLSYEQYF
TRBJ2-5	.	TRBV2	CASTRTSGVVETQYF
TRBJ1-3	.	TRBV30	CAWSDGGSGNTIYF
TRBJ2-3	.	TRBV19	CASSSGADTQYF
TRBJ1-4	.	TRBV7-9	CASSLPQGGGEKLFF
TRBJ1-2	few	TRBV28	CASRPGWQDYGYTF